This T cell receptor (beta chain) was recorded in a study of T cell responses to AZD1222 COVID-19 vaccine. Trimming took 3 bases from V and 0 from J, leaving 2 bases between them. The CDR3 has 11 amino acids. CDR1 is SQVTM and CDR2 is ANQGSEA in the germline V gene. Only a few counts were recorded for this clone. Other DNA variants within this sample encode the same CDR3. Profiled with immunoSEQ multiplex PCR; TCRdb holds only in-frame clones, not every one. The sample lists 77,000 or so clones; 92% were seen once. Sequences were derived from peripheral blood, sampled on day 0 of MenACWY control vaccination. This receptor was obtained from an adult in good health. The chain has TRBV29-1 and TRBJ1-2; D is undetermined. The CDR3 reads CSVEANYGYTF. Written as DNA, the CDR3 is TGCAGCGTTGAGGCTAACTATGGCTACACCTTC.